The T cell receptor beta chain described here comes from a study of T cell clones after liver transplantation. Study background: TCRbeta sequencing after a pre-transplant mixed lymphocyte reaction identified graft-donor-reactive clones, later tracked in post-transplant blood. Samples came pre-transplant, pre-randomization before withdrawal, and post-randomization after withdrawal ended. Points from the study as a whole: Post-transplant time points were not standardized, so conclusions are preliminary. Post-transplant, graft-donor-reactive CD4 TCRbeta sequences in blood dropped significantly in 5 of 8 subjects.

Turning to this clone: The antigen is undetermined.

V lost 3 bases and J 0 bases, leaving 23 bases between the germline ends. CDR1 LNHNV and CDR2 YYDKDF come from the germline V gene (reference sequence). This CDR3 is built from 19 residues. TCRdb's copy holds only in-frame clones and misses some; the assay was immunoSEQ multiplex PCR. The sample includes tens of thousands of clones, 60% to 80% seen only once; the top ten take around 9.7%. This sample comprised CD4+ T cells from blood, obtained at the 22-month timepoint. The rearrangement joins TRBV15 to TRBJ1-1, with D perhaps TRBD1 (6 bases). This receptor was identified in a human patient who received a liver transplant. Some of the T cells may derive from the graft donor. CDR3 residues: CATSSPRGGRRTMNTEAFF. The CDR3 nucleotides are TGTGCCACCAGCAGTCCTAGGGGGGGACGGAGAACTATGAACACTGAAGCTTTCTTT.